Listed here are 26 T cell receptor beta chains from one sample, sequenced in a study of blood T cells in healthy people across ages. A second 7 to 11 cycle PCR used barcoded and J-beta primers. TCRdb independently ran MiXCR on the 5' RACE reads; one entry per CDR3 protein. The repertoire holds 950,000 to 1,200,000 distinct CDR3 sequences, with 35% to 40% as singletons. The sequencing sample was made of blood. Source of these receptors: a man between 18 and 29 years old in good health.

The chain couples TRBV7-9 to TRBJ1-4; D remains ambiguous. The germline CDR1 and CDR2 sequences are SEHNR and FQNEAQ (reference sequence). V was clipped by 5 bases and J by 4 bases, with 17 bases between them. The CDR3 extends over 16 amino acids. In DNA form, the CDR3 reads TGTGCCAGCAGCCCCCCCTTTCGAGGGAATAATGAAAAACTGTTTTTT. Amino acids: CASSPPFRGNNEKLFF. Variable domain in full (rest from reference TRBV7-9 and TRBJ1-4): DTGVSQNPRHKITKRGQNVTFRCDPISEHNRLYWYRQTLGQGPEFLTYFQNEAQLEKSRLLSDRFSAERPKGSFSTLEIQRTEQGDSAMYLCASSPPFRGNNEKLFFGSGTQLSVL.

The chain recombines TRBV4-1 with TRBJ2-1; 10 bases agree with TRBD1. The CDR3 has 13 residues. Unmatched junction bases numbered 5, after V lost 8 bases and J lost 7 bases. The germline V gene has CDR1 MGHRA and CDR2 YSYEKL. CDR3 loop: CASSGQGKNEQFF. The CDR3 coding sequence is TGCGCCAGCTCGGGACAGGGGAAGAATGAGCAGTTCTTC.

V gene TRBV24-1 combines with J gene TRBJ1-1, with D perhaps TRBD1 (6 bases). The CDR3 sequence is 15 residues long. In germline, CDR1 is KGHDR, CDR2 SFDVKD. V shed 3 bases and J shed 1 base, with 11 bases lying between them. The CDR3 sequence: CATSDHGQTNTEAFF. In DNA, the CDR3 is TGTGCCACCAGTGATCACGGACAGACGAACACTGAAGCTTTCTTT.

The chain links TRBV14 to TRBJ2-3; D perhaps matches TRBD1 (6 bases). V was cut by 1 base and J by 7 bases, with 9 bases left in between. The CDR3 contains 13 residues. Germline CDR1 is SGHDN and CDR2 is FVKESK. The DNA of the CDR3 is TGTGCCAGCAGCCAAGCAGGGGCCTATACGCAGTATTTT. As protein: CASSQAGAYTQYF.

The V gene is TRBV20-1, the J gene TRBJ2-7; 9 bases align to TRBD2. The germline V gene has CDR1 DFQATT and CDR2 SNEGSKA (reference sequence). Unmatched junction bases numbered 6, after V lost 3 bases and J lost 0 bases. This CDR3 spans 15 amino acids. CDR3 bases: TGCAGTGCTAGTTCGGAGGGACTAGCCTCCTACGAGCAGTACTTC. Amino acid sequence: CSASSEGLASYEQYF.

This chain connects TRBV20-1 to TRBJ2-1; D is perhaps TRBD2 (5 bases). The germline V gene encodes CDR1 DFQATT and CDR2 SNEGSKA (reference sequence). The CDR3 loop spans 13 amino acids. Trimming cost V 5 bases and J 6 bases, with 14 bases left between them. CDR3 in DNA: TGCAGTGCTGCTCAAGGCGGAGGCAATGAGCAGTTCTTC. Protein sequence: CSAAQGGGNEQFF.

J is TRBJ1-5 and V is TRBV27; the D gene is possibly TRBD1 (5 bases). Germline lookup yields CDR1 MNHEY and CDR2 SMNVEV (reference sequence). Trimming pared 8 bases from V and 7 bases from J, leaving 15 bases between. This CDR3 comprises 13 residues. CDR3 region: CASRVGGGQPQHF. In nucleotides, the CDR3 is TGTGCCAGCCGTGTTGGGGGAGGGCAGCCCCAGCATTTT.

V is TRBV20-1 and J is TRBJ2-3; no clear D gene. The germline V gene encodes CDR1 DFQATT and CDR2 SNEGSKA (reference sequence). The CDR3 is 13 residues long. The germline V and J ends were trimmed by 3 bases and 2 bases, with 9 bases remaining between them. This CDR3 is CSASLTDTDTQYF. Here the CDR3 DNA reads TGCAGTGCTAGCCTAACAGACACAGATACGCAGTATTTT.

The V gene is TRBV2, the J gene TRBJ2-5; 11 bases fit TRBD2. This CDR3 spans 15 amino acids. V shed 5 bases, J shed 1 base, and the junction held 3 bases outside the gene matches. In germline, CDR1 is SNHLY, CDR2 FYNNEI. CDR3 sequence: CASSLLAGAQETQYF. The CDR3 nucleotides read TGTGCCAGCAGTTTACTAGCGGGGGCCCAAGAGACCCAGTACTTC.

The gene calls are TRBV7-2 and TRBJ1-2, with 10 positions matching TRBD1. Germline V gene data show CDR1 as SGHTA and CDR2 as FQGNSA. The CDR3 has 16 residues. The V segment lost 5 bases and the J segment 4 bases; nucleotides outside the gene matches: 10. The CDR3: CASSQISGQGGYGYTF. In DNA, the CDR3 is TGTGCCAGCAGCCAGATATCAGGACAGGGGGGCTATGGCTACACCTTC.

This sequence joins TRBV7-2 and TRBJ1-6, with 11 bases fitting TRBD1. The CDR3 totals 15 residues. The germline V gene has CDR1 SGHTA and CDR2 FQGNSA. V was pared by 1 base and J by 10 bases, with 3 bases of the junction left unmatched. This CDR3 is CASSLVGTGGSPLHF. As DNA, the CDR3 is TGTGCCAGCAGCTTAGTTGGGACAGGGGGATCACCCCTCCACTTT.

The rearrangement uses TRBV12-3 or TRBV12-4 and TRBJ2-1; TRBD2 matches at 7 bases. This CDR3 is built from 15 residues. The V and J ends lost 2 bases and 3 bases, in that order; junction bases with no gene match: 4. CDR3 in DNA: TGTGCCAGCAGTTTACTAGCGGTGGGCTACAATGAGCAGTTCTTC. Its protein is CASSLLAVGYNEQFF.

V and J are TRBV27 and TRBJ1-4; D is unresolved. Germline CDR1 and CDR2: MNHEY and SMNVEV (reference sequence). V was shortened by 1 base and J by 5 bases, with 8 bases between the two germline ends. The CDR3 contains 14 residues. The CDR3 DNA is TGTGCCAGCAGTTTATGGCAGCAGAATGAAAAACTGTTTTTT. Its translation: CASSLWQQNEKLFF.

The chain employs TRBV7-2 and TRBJ1-1; D not resolved. The V and J ends lost 2 bases and 8 bases respectively, with 9 bases between them. This CDR3 has 12 amino acids. Germline CDR1 is SGHTA and CDR2 is FQGNSA. CDR3 sequence reads: CASSLPKREAFF. DNA for the CDR3: TGTGCCAGCAGCTTACCGAAGCGGGAAGCTTTCTTT.

Only a few counts were recorded for this clonotype. This chain joins TRBV4-2 and TRBJ2-3, with TRBD1 matching 9 bases. The CDR3 is 17 amino acids. Germline CDR1 is LGHNA and CDR2 is YNFKEQ. The trim removed 1 base at V and 1 base at J, leaving 6 bases unmatched. This CDR3 reads CASSQGGRTGGTDTQYF. CDR3 in DNA: TGTGCCAGCAGCCAAGGAGGGCGGACAGGGGGCACAGATACGCAGTATTTT.

The table lists this clonotype with a few counts. The chain has TRBV7-2 and TRBJ2-3; D remains ambiguous. The V gene's germline CDR1 is SGHTA and CDR2 FQGNSA. The ends were cut back, 8 bases at V and 4 bases at J, with 13 bases in the middle. The CDR3 loop spans 13 amino acids. This CDR3 reads CASVLNGPDTQYF. For the CDR3, the DNA is TGTGCCAGCGTCCTCAACGGCCCAGATACGCAGTATTTT.

In this sample, this clonotype turned up a few times. The chain couples TRBV29-1 to TRBJ2-5; 11 nucleotides agree with TRBD2. V lost 2 bases and J lost 2; bases outside the gene matches: 4. Germline values: CDR1 SQVTM, CDR2 ANQGSEA. This CDR3 is 15 amino acids long. The CDR3 reads CSVELTSGAQETQYF. The CDR3 DNA reads TGCAGCGTTGAATTGACTAGCGGGGCACAAGAGACCCAGTACTTC.

This chain connects TRBV5-1 to TRBJ2-3; D possibly corresponds to TRBD2 (5 bases). The CDR3 extends over 15 amino acids. Germline CDR1 SGHRS, CDR2 YFSETQ. Trimming cost V 4 bases and J 1 base, with 13 bases left between them. The CDR3 region is CASSADGDRTDTQYF. As DNA, the CDR3 is TGCGCCAGCAGCGCCGACGGGGATCGCACAGATACGCAGTATTTT.

This clonotype has just a few counts. The chain joins TRBV6-5 to TRBJ2-1; no definite D call. The CDR3 runs 13 residues. Trimming removed 5 bases from V and 7 bases from J, with 12 bases in between. CDR1 and CDR2 from the germline V gene are MNHEY and SVGAGI. DNA of the CDR3: TGTGCCAGCAGTGACGCGACCTGGAATGAGCAGTTCTTC. Translated: CASSDATWNEQFF.

The chain couples TRBV6-6 to TRBJ2-5; D is unclear. With the DNA end fitting TRBJ2-7 better, the J assignment may be wrong. The CDR3 totals 14 residues. Germline CDR1 MNHNY, CDR2 SVGAGI (reference sequence). The CDR3 DNA sequence: TGTGCCAGCAGTTACGGTTGGTCAGACTACGAGCAGTACTTC. It codes for CASSYGWSDYEQYF.

The J gene is TRBJ1-1, the V gene TRBV19; D perhaps matches TRBD1 (6 bases). Germline V lookup: CDR1 LNHDA, CDR2 SQIVND (reference sequence). The V and J ends lost 7 bases and 0 bases respectively, with 12 bases between them. There are 14 residues in the CDR3. For the CDR3, the DNA is TGTGCCAGTATTTCAGACAGGTTGAACACTGAAGCTTTCTTT. Amino acid sequence: CASISDRLNTEAFF.

The chain combines TRBV6-1 with TRBJ1-6, with TRBD1 identical over 8 bases. CDR3 length: 14 amino acids. Losses at the gene ends were 7 bases for V and 7 bases for J; bases not matched to a gene: 6. CDR1 MNHNS and CDR2 SASEGT come from the germline V gene. Here the CDR3 reads CASKVDRVNSPLHF. DNA of the CDR3: TGTGCCAGCAAGGTGGACAGGGTCAATTCACCCCTCCACTTT.

This clonotype has only a few counts. The chain couples TRBV2 to TRBJ2-1, with 9 bases matching TRBD2. The germline V gene has CDR1 SNHLY and CDR2 FYNNEI. The CDR3 has 15 residues. Trimming took 8 bases from V and 10 from J; bases not matched to a gene: 15. The CDR3 here is CASPGLARGSGEQFF. The CDR3, as DNA: TGTGCCAGCCCCGGACTAGCGAGGGGTTCTGGGGAGCAGTTCTTC.

This clonotype was seen a few times. In DNA, the CDR3 is TGCGCCAGCAGCCCAACAGGGGACTCACTCTATGGCTACACCTTC. As protein: CASSPTGDSLYGYTF. This chain connects TRBV5-1 to TRBJ1-2; 7 bases are a match to TRBD1. The CDR3 runs to 15 residues. Germline CDR1 SGHRS, CDR2 YFSETQ. J gave up 4 bases and V 4 bases, and 10 bases lay outside the gene matches.

The chain carries TRBV5-4 and TRBJ2-1; D is perhaps TRBD1 or TRBD2 (5 bases each). Germline V lookup: CDR1 SGHNT, CDR2 YYREEE (reference sequence). The CDR3 totals 12 residues. V lost 2 bases, J lost 9 bases, and 9 bases lay in between. CDR3 region: CASSLGTSEQFF. The CDR3 bases are TGTGCCAGCAGCTTAGGGACGAGTGAGCAGTTCTTC.

To note about this clonotype: Being one base from a much bigger clone, this may be a read error. V usage is TRBV6-5 and J usage is TRBJ2-7, with D hard to call. The V gene lost 5 bases and the J gene lost 5 bases, with 10 bases spanning the gap. Germline V lookup: CDR1 MNHEY, CDR2 SVGAGI. The CDR3 has 12 amino acids. CDR3 in DNA: TGTGCCAGCAGTGACAAGCCCCACGAGCAGTACTTC. It encodes CASSDKPHEQYF.